Below, one TCR beta chain is given with its context. Its antigen is not known. Data came from immunoSEQ multiplex PCR; TCRdb stores just in-frame clones and leaves some out. The table lists around 150,000 clones, 90% of them singletons, with 5% to 6.5% in the top ten. Germline V lookup: CDR1 ENHRY, CDR2 SYGVKD. V lost 2 bases to trimming and J lost 6 bases, with 14 bases between them. The CDR3 has 14 amino acids. The record originates from a study of T cell responses to AZD1222 COVID-19 vaccine. Study outcomes and limitations: Most donors were white British and more were female, and clonal diversity was possibly underestimated.

This sequence was found in an adult who received the AZD1222 COVID-19 vaccine. The sample was peripheral blood, taken 28 days after the second AZD1222 dose. The V and J genes are TRBV10-3 and TRBJ2-7; D is uncertain. CDR3 nucleotides: TGTGCCATCAGTGAGGCGCGTATAGCCGGCGAGCAGTACTTC. This encodes CAISEARIAGEQYF.